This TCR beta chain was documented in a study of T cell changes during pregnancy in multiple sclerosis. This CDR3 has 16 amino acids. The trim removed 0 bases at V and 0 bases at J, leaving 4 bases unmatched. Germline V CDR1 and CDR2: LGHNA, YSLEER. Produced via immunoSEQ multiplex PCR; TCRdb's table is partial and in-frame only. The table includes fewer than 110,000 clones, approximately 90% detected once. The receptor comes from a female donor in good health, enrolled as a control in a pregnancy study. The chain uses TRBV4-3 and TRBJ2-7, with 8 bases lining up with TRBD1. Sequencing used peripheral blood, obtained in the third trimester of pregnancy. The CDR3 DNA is TGCGCCAGCAGCCAAGATTGGGACAGGAGCTCCTACGAGCAGTACTTC. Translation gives CASSQDWDRSSYEQYF.